Listed here is a single T cell receptor (beta chain). The data derive from a study of early T cells in non-severe SARS-CoV-2 infection. Looking at the study overall: Investigators sequenced bulk RNA drawn from unsorted whole blood, and chains remained unpaired.

V lost 3 bases and J lost 4, with 10 bases in between. The CDR3 runs to 14 residues. CDR1 is SGHKS, CDR2 YYEKEE, per germline (reference sequence). As part of library construction, unique molecular identifiers were attached to individual cDNA molecules. TCRdb re-called the 5' RACE reads through MiXCR, storing one row per CDR3 protein. The table includes approximately 50,000 distinct CDR3 sequences, about 10% detected once. This receptor was taken from an adult who was a healthcare worker with PCR-confirmed SARS-CoV-2 infection or an uninfected control (not recorded which). V and J are TRBV5-5 and TRBJ2-2; D ambiguous. Sequencing was done on a sample of whole blood. The CDR3 DNA reads TGTGCCAGCAGCTCAGGCAGTTTCACCGGGGAGCTGTTTTTT. This translates into CASSSGSFTGELFF. The full variable domain, its missing parts supplied by reference TRBV5-5 and TRBJ2-2, is DAGVTQSPTHLIKTRGQQVTLRCSPISGHKSVSWYQQVLGQGPQFIFQYYEKEERGRGNFPDRFSARQFPNYSSELNVNALLLGDSALYLCASSSGSFTGELFFGEGSRLTVL.